The T cell receptor (beta chain) under discussion was sequenced for a study of OX40 agonist ivuxolimab in advanced cancers. For this clone: The antigen remains unidentified.

Notes on the study in general: Researchers report that CD8+ T cells had, on average, more expanded clones than CD4+. Antigen targets of the expanded peripheral T cells went undetermined.

Using immunoSEQ multiplex PCR, the repertoire was profiled, and TCRdb retains in-frame clones only, with some absent. The data contain around 53,000 clones, about 93% of them singletons. In germline, CDR1 is MDHEN, CDR2 SYDVKM. The V and J ends lost 4 bases and 2 bases respectively, with 16 bases between them. This CDR3 is 16 amino acids long. The gene calls are TRBV28 and TRBJ2-3; D unclear. The sequence was obtained from an adult with an advanced solid tumor such as melanoma, head and neck, liver or kidney cancer. The specimen was CD4+ or CD8+ T cells sorted from blood, collected in a trial of the OX40 agonist ivuxolimab. The CDR3 region is CASSSPLSPTTDTQYF. The CDR3 DNA reads TGTGCCAGCAGTTCCCCCCTTAGCCCGACCACAGATACGCAGTATTTT. The full variable domain, completed using reference TRBV28 and TRBJ2-3, is DVKVTQSSRYLVKRTGEKVFLECVQDMDHENMFWYRQDPGLGLRLIYFSYDVKMKEKGDIPEGYSVSREKKERFSLILESASTNQTSMYLCASSSPLSPTTDTQYFGPGTRLTVL.